The 19 T cell receptor beta chains below were found in one sample sequenced in a study of technical replicates of blood from several donors. Profiling relied on immunoSEQ multiplex PCR, and the TCRdb table lists in-frame clones only, not all of them. The profile covers tens of thousands of clones, with over 75% appearing a single time and 4.6% taken by the ten largest. Sample: PBMCs. The source of these receptors is a human donor in good health. Some clones in this sample may be carry-over from other donors' samples.

In this sample, this clone turned up once. This chain joins TRBV7-2 and TRBJ1-4; 11 nucleotides align to TRBD1. Germline V lookup: CDR1 SGHTA, CDR2 FQGNSA. J was trimmed by 3 bases and V by 5 bases; bases with no gene match: 14. This CDR3 spans 19 amino acids. The DNA for the CDR3 is TGTGCCAGCAGCGGTAGTGGGGCGGACAGGGGGCTTGCTAATGAAAAACTGTTTTTT. This encodes CASSGSGADRGLANEKLFF.

In this sample, this clone turned up a few times. This chain joins TRBV7-9 and TRBJ2-7; TRBD2 agrees at 11 bases. CDR1 is SEHNR, CDR2 FQNEAQ, per germline (reference sequence). The junction had 1 base not matched to a gene; V was cut back by 5 bases and J by 4 bases. The CDR3 covers 13 residues. The CDR3 reads CASSTSGRYEQYF. The CDR3 DNA reads TGTGCCAGCAGCACTAGCGGGAGATACGAGCAGTACTTC.

This sequence joins TRBV5-1 and TRBJ1-1, with 7 bases fitting TRBD1. This CDR3 has 16 amino acids. Germline trimming cut 0 bases from V and 7 bases from J; bases unmatched to any gene: 12. Germline CDR1 SGHRS, CDR2 YFSETQ. CDR3 DNA sequence: TGCGCCAGCAGCTTGGGGTTCCGGGACAGAGGAAATGAAGCTTTCTTT. This gives the protein CASSLGFRDRGNEAFF.

This clone was seen once. The J gene is TRBJ2-7, the V gene TRBV7-9, with D perhaps matching TRBD2 (6 bases). The CDR3 extends over 14 amino acids. Looked up from germline, CDR1 is SEHNR and CDR2 is FQNEAQ (reference sequence). Deletions cut 5 bases from V and 1 base from J, with 12 bases between. CDR3 loop: CASSSRDSSYEQYF. CDR3 sequence (DNA): TGTGCCAGCAGCAGTCGGGACTCTTCCTACGAGCAGTACTTC.

This clone has just one count. The chain recombines TRBV7-3 with TRBJ2-1; no reliable D call. This CDR3 spans 16 amino acids. Germline values: CDR1 SGHTA, CDR2 FQGTGA. Trimming removed 0 bases from V and 3 bases from J, with 12 bases in between. For the CDR3, the DNA is TGTGCCAGCAGCTTAACGGCAGACTCTGACTACAATGAGCAGTTCTTC. It yields the protein CASSLTADSDYNEQFF.

The rearrangement links TRBV5-1 to TRBJ2-7, with D tentatively TRBD2 (5 bases). The CDR3 extends over 12 amino acids. Germline CDR1 SGHRS, CDR2 YFSETQ. V lost 0 bases, J lost 6 bases, and 7 bases lay in between. The CDR3 spells CASSLVRGEQYF. DNA of the CDR3: TGCGCCAGCAGCTTGGTCCGGGGCGAGCAGTACTTC.

This clone was detected only once. This chain links TRBV6-4 with TRBJ1-5; no firm D call. Trimming left V 7 bases short and J 5 bases short, with 6 bases between. The CDR3 totals 11 residues. The germline V gene has CDR1 MRHNA and CDR2 SNTAGT. The DNA of the CDR3 is TGTGCCAGCATGCCGGATCAGCCCCAGCATTTT. It encodes CASMPDQPQHF.

This rearrangement joins TRBV5-4 to TRBJ2-6; TRBD1 is a possible D gene (6 bases). Germline V lookup: CDR1 SGHNT, CDR2 YYREEE (reference sequence). V was clipped by 2 bases and J by 2 bases, with 8 bases between them. This CDR3 comprises 15 residues. The CDR3 DNA is TGTGCCAGCAGCTTTACAGGGCCTGGGGCCAACGTCCTGACTTTC. It encodes CASSFTGPGANVLTF.

The chain combines TRBV11-2 with TRBJ1-4; a weak D match, TRBD1 (6 bases). The ends were cut back, 3 bases at V and 8 bases at J, with 13 bases in the middle. CDR3 length equals 14 residues. Germline V gene data show CDR1 as SGHAT and CDR2 as FQNNGV. CDR3 amino acids: CASSLNRVDEKLFF. The CDR3 DNA reads as TGTGCCAGCAGCTTGAACAGGGTTGACGAAAAACTGTTTTTT.

The chain recombines TRBV2 with TRBJ1-1; TRBD1 is a possible D gene (5 bases). Germline assignment: CDR1 SNHLY and CDR2 FYNNEI. CDR3 size: 14 residues. V was cut by 2 bases and J by 4 bases, with 11 bases left in between. Written as DNA, the CDR3 is TGTGCCAGCAGTGAACTCAGGGTGGGCACTGAAGCTTTCTTT. It is translated as CASSELRVGTEAFF.

The CDR3 DNA is TGTGCCAGCAGCCAAGTTTCCGGGGGAGAGACCCAGTACTTC. Protein sequence: CASSQVSGGETQYF. V and J are TRBV4-2 and TRBJ2-5; D is possibly TRBD2 (6 bases). Germline loops: CDR1 LGHNA, CDR2 YNFKEQ. Trimming removed 1 base at V and 4 bases at J, with 10 bases between. The CDR3 has 14 amino acids.

V usage is TRBV19 and J usage is TRBJ2-3, with TRBD2 identical over 9 bases. The CDR3 is made up of 17 amino acids. V trimming: 0 bases; J trimming: 0 bases; junction bases outside the gene matches: 4. The germline V gene has CDR1 LNHDA and CDR2 SQIVND (reference sequence). The CDR3 reads CASSIDQRGASTDTQYF. CDR3 in DNA: TGTGCCAGTAGTATAGACCAGCGGGGGGCCAGCACAGATACGCAGTATTTT.

This clone turned up a few times. The genes are TRBV7-9 and TRBJ1-5, with D possibly matching TRBD1 (5 bases). The germline V gene encodes CDR1 SEHNR and CDR2 FQNEAQ (reference sequence). This CDR3 contains 18 residues. The V and J ends lost 0 bases and 0 bases respectively, with 15 bases between them. CDR3 DNA sequence: TGTGCCAGCAGCTTAGCGTGGGGGGACGTGACTAGCAATCAGCCCCAGCATTTT. Residues: CASSLAWGDVTSNQPQHF.

This rearrangement joins TRBV7-8 to TRBJ1-1; the match to TRBD1 covers 9 bases. This CDR3 is 15 amino acids long. Trimming took 4 bases from V and 4 from J; bases not matched to a gene: 7. Germline V lookup: CDR1 SGHVS, CDR2 FQNEAQ. CDR3 coding DNA: TGTGCCAGCAGCTCCTACACAGGGGGCTTCACTGAAGCTTTCTTT. Protein product: CASSSYTGGFTEAFF.

This sequence joins TRBV4-3 and TRBJ1-2, with D tentatively TRBD1 (5 bases). Trimming left V 0 bases short and J 8 bases short, with 16 bases between. Germline assignment: CDR1 LGHNA and CDR2 YSLEER. The CDR3 contains 15 residues. In DNA, the CDR3 is TGCGCCAGCAGCCAAGAAGGAGTCGGGGGGAGAGGCTACACCTTC. As protein: CASSQEGVGGRGYTF.

J is TRBJ1-1 and V is TRBV6-5; perhaps TRBD1 as D (6 bases). Germline CDR1 is MNHEY and CDR2 is SVGAGI. The CDR3 runs to 14 residues. Trimming removed 2 bases from V and 7 bases from J, with 14 bases in between. The CDR3: CASSYSWGLGEAFF. The CDR3 DNA reads TGTGCCAGCAGTTACAGCTGGGGGCTCGGTGAAGCTTTCTTT.

V usage is TRBV11-2 and J usage is TRBJ1-1, with a tentative D call TRBD1 (5 bases). Germline CDR1 is SGHAT and CDR2 is FQNNGV. This CDR3 is 13 amino acids long. Trimming shortened V by 5 bases and J by 8 bases, and 15 bases separated the two germline ends. The CDR3 is CASSPRAGLEAFF. CDR3 bases: TGTGCCAGCAGCCCCAGGGCGGGGCTCGAAGCTTTCTTT.

This clone was seen once. The J gene is TRBJ2-2, the V gene TRBV19, with TRBD2 matching over 14 bases. V gave up 6 bases and J gave up 7 bases; unmatched junction bases: 10. The CDR3 totals 17 residues. CDR1 and CDR2 from the germline V gene are LNHDA and SQIVND (reference sequence). This CDR3 reads CASREGTSGRSGGELFF. The CDR3 DNA reads as TGTGCCAGTAGAGAAGGGACTAGCGGGAGAAGTGGCGGGGAGCTGTTTTTT. The full variable domain, its missing parts supplied by reference TRBV19 and TRBJ2-2, is DGGITQSPKYLFRKEGQNVTLSCEQNLNHDAMYWYRQDPGQGLRLIYYSQIVNDFQKGDIAEGYSVSREKKESFPLTVTSAQKNPTAFYLCASREGTSGRSGGELFFGEGSRLTVL.

V is TRBV4-3 and J is TRBJ2-3, with a possible D match to TRBD2 (6 bases). Germline loops: CDR1 LGHNA, CDR2 YSLEER. The CDR3 is 19 amino acids. Trimming stripped 3 bases from V and 1 base from J, with 23 bases between. DNA of the CDR3: TGCGCCAGCAGCCAGCGTTTCCTCGGAGGGCCAGGAGGCACAGATACGCAGTATTTT. It specifies CASSQRFLGGPGGTDTQYF.